The clone carrying this T cell receptor (beta chain) was seen at least ten times. Its antigen is not identified. This specimen comes from a study of molecular identifiers for immune sequencing clone quantification. Regarding the study as a whole: The study found clones above 20 RNA copies held over 98% of effector molecules and under 1% in naive cells.

The authors gated naive CD8 T cells as CD8+CD4-CCR7+CD45RA+ for sorting. The CDR3 sequence is 16 residues long. V gave up 0 bases and J gave up 3 bases, with 15 bases separating them. Germline V gene sequence: CDR1 SGHRS, CDR2 YFSETQ. Bulk TCR libraries were made with methods that had been previously described and with listed TCR primers. MiXCR was run by TCRdb on the PCR reads, yielding one entry per CDR3 protein. Here the sample spans some 96,000 distinct CDR3 sequences, 20% to 30% being singletons. The sequence was obtained from a human donor in good health. Some libraries in this study had Jurkat cell RNA spiked in. This chain uses TRBV5-1 with TRBJ1-2; the D gene is possibly TRBD1 (5 bases). The specimen was naive CD8+ T cells from blood, with Jurkat cell RNA spiked in. Described subset: FACS-sorted CD8+CD4-CCR7+CD45RA+ naive T cells. The CDR3 region is CASSLADQGFYYGYTF. CDR3 nucleotides: TGCGCCAGCAGCTTGGCCGATCAGGGTTTCTACTATGGCTACACCTTC.